A selection of T cell receptor beta chains follows, all from one sample in a study of T cells expressing NK-cell markers. From the 5' RACE reads, TCRdb lists one entry per CDR3 protein and no DNA. This sample's table has about 460,000 distinct CDR3 sequences. Material: blood T cells: a sorted CD56 or NKG2C T cell subset, CD4+ or CD8+ T cells, or bulk PBMC T cells (not recorded which). The receptors were sampled from a woman between 45 and 65 years old in good health. Both conserved end residues are part of each CDR3.

V: TRBV7-6
J: TRBJ2-5
CDR3: CASSSGGQGETQYF

V: TRBV5-1
J: TRBJ1-1
CDR3: CASSLLGAEDTEAFF

V: TRBV12-3/TRBV12-4
J: TRBJ2-1
CDR3: CASSPPTGRYNEQFF

V: TRBV12-3/TRBV12-4
J: TRBJ1-1
CDR3: CASSLQGIGTEAFF

V: TRBV7-9
J: TRBJ2-5
CDR3: CASSPVIPRGSKETQYF

V: TRBV6-2/TRBV6-3
J: TRBJ2-5
CDR3: CASRPGTSGRVTQYF

V: TRBV7-2
J: TRBJ2-2
CDR3: CASSLWMAGELFF

V: TRBV6-5
J: TRBJ1-1
CDR3: CASSLDRVDTEAFF

V: TRBV11-2
J: TRBJ2-7
CDR3: CASSLESGNEQYF

V: TRBV2
J: TRBJ2-5
CDR3: CASIASPLRETQYF

V: TRBV24-1
J: TRBJ2-7
CDR3: CATAGGSYEQYF

V: TRBV9
J: TRBJ2-2
CDR3: CASSVVGLAAGELFF